This TCR beta chain was profiled in a study of glioma-infiltrating T cells. Study conclusions and caveats: Non-neoplastic patients had below-expected tissue-blood divergence, while all gliomas exceeded expectation. Very few CDR3 sequences were shared between tissue and blood.

Details on this clonotype: The antigen is unknown.

The iRepertoire nested amplicon-rescue multiplex PCR amplified TCR alpha and beta CDR3s from RNA. Tissue mRNA or PBMC total RNA, 100-400 ng, went into one-step reverse transcription and amplification. TCRdb fed the multiplex PCR reads into MiXCR, producing one record per CDR3 protein. The sample contains about 130,000 distinct CDR3 sequences, around 23% of which appear only once. CDR1 is SGHAT, CDR2 FQDESV, per germline (reference sequence). This CDR3 has 16 amino acids. Trimming removed 7 bases from V and 0 bases from J, with 18 bases in between. The sequenced sample consisted of glioma tissue, nonneoplastic brain tissue, or PBMCs (not recorded which). The origin of this receptor is a human donor with low-grade glioma or glioblastoma, undergoing nonglioma brain surgery, or in good health (not recorded which). The V call is TRBV11-1, the J call TRBJ1-1; D is undetermined. This CDR3 is CASIPLSNGLNTEAFF. Here the CDR3 DNA reads TGTGCCAGCATCCCGCTCTCTAACGGGTTGAACACTGAAGCTTTCTTT. The complete variable domain, with remaining parts taken from reference TRBV11-1 and TRBJ1-1, reads EAEVAQSPRYKITEKSQAVAFWCDPISGHATLYWYRQILGQGPELLVQFQDESVVDDSQLPKDRFSAERLKGVDSTLKIQPAELGDSAMYLCASIPLSNGLNTEAFFGQGTRLTVV.